This entry is about one TCR beta chain. This record belongs to a study of blood T cell repertoires in COVID-19. Study details: Samples of COVID-19 (acute and convalescent) were obtained from the United States, Italy and Spain. The cDNA or gDNA used as material had been derived from T cells, B-cell-depleted T cells, or PBMCs.

The V and J ends lost 4 bases and 5 bases respectively, with 21 bases between them. Germline V CDR1 and CDR2: SGHRS, YFSETQ. The CDR3 length is 16 residues. Only in-frame clones appear in the TCRdb table, and some are missing; sequencing was by immunoSEQ multiplex PCR. Of under 300,000 clones listed, 86% are singletons. This TCR was recovered from an elderly man with acute or convalescent COVID-19. Sequencing was performed on peripheral blood. V usage is TRBV5-1 and J usage is TRBJ2-5, with D maybe TRBD1 (6 bases). Here the CDR3 DNA reads TGCGCCAGCAGCCCCCAGGGCGGGTCTAGGGGGGAGACCCAGTACTTC. Translated, it gives CASSPQGGSRGETQYF.